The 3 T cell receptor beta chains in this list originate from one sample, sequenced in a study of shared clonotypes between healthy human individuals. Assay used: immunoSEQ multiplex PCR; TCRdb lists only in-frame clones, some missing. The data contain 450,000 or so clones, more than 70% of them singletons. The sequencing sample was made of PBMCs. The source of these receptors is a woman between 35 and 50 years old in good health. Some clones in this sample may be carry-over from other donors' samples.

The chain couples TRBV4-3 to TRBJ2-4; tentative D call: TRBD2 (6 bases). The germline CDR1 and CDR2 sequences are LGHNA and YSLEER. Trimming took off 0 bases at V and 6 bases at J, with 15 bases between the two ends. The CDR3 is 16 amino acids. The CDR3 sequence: CASSQDLVGGGNIQYF. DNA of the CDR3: TGCGCCAGCAGCCAAGATCTTGTGGGGGGAGGAAACATTCAGTACTTC.

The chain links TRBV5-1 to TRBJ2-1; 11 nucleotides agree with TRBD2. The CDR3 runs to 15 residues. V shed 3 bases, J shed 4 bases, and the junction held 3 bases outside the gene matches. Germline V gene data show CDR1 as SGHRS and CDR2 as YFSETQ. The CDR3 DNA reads TGCGCCAGCAGCTCGGGACTAGCGGAGTACAATGAGCAGTTCTTC. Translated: CASSSGLAEYNEQFF.

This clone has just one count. The CDR3 is CASSLRGDSGIYNEQFF. CDR3 bases: TGCGCCAGCAGCCTCCGGGGGGACAGTGGAATATACAATGAGCAGTTCTTC. V usage is TRBV4-1 and J usage is TRBJ2-1, with D tentatively TRBD1 or TRBD2 (7 bases each). With 4 bases removed from V and 4 bases from J, the gap between germline ends came to 20 bases. Per germline, CDR1 MGHRA and CDR2 YSYEKL. The CDR3 length is 17 residues.